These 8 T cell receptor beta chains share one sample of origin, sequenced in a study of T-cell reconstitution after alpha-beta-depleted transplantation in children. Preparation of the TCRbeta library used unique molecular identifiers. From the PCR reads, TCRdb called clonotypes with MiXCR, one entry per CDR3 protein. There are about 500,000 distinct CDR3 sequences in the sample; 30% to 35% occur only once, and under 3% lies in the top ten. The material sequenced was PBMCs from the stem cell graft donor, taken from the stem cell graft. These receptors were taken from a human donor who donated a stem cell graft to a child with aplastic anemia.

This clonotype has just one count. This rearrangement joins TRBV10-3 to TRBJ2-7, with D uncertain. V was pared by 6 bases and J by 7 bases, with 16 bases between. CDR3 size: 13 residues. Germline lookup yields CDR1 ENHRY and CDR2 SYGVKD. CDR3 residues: CAIRTGDITEQYF. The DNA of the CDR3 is TGTGCCATCAGGACTGGCGACATCACTGAGCAGTACTTC.

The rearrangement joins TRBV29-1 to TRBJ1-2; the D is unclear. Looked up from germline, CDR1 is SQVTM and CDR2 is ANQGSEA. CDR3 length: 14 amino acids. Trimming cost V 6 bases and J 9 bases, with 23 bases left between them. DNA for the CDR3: TGCAGCGTCCCCTCCACGGAGCCAGTATATTGCTACACCTTC. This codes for CSVPSTEPVYCYTF.

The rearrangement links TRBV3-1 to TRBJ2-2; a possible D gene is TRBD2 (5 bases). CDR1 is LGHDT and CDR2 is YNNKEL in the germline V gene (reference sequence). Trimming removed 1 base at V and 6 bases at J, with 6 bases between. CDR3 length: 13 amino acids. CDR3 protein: CASSQVSAGELFF. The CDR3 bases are TGTGCCAGCAGCCAAGTTAGCGCCGGGGAGCTGTTTTTT.

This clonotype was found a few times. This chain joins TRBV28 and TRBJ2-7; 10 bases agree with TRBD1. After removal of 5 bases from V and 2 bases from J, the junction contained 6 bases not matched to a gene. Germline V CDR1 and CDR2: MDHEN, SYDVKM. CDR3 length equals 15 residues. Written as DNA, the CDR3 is TGTGCCAGCAGTCCGGCGGGGACAGGGGCCTACGAGCAGTACTTC. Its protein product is CASSPAGTGAYEQYF.

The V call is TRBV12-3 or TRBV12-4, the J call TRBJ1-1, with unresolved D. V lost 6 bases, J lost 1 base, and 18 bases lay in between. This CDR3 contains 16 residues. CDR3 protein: CASRAGQGLRNTEAFF. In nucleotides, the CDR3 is TGTGCCAGCAGGGCGGGTCAAGGGCTACGGAACACTGAAGCTTTCTTT.

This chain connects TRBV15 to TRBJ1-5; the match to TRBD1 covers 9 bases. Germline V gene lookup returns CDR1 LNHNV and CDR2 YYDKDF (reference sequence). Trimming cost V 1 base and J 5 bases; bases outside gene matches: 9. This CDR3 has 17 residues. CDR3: CATSRVPGGQGDQPQHF. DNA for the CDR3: TGTGCCACCAGCAGAGTCCCGGGGGGACAGGGAGATCAGCCCCAGCATTTT.

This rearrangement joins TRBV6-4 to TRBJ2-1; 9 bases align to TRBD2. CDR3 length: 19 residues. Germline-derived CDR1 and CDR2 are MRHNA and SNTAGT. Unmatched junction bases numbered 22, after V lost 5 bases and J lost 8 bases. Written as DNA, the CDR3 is TGTGCCAGCAGTCCCCGTCAGTGGATCCGGCGGGAGGGCCCCCATGAGCAGTTCTTC. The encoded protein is CASSPRQWIRREGPHEQFF.

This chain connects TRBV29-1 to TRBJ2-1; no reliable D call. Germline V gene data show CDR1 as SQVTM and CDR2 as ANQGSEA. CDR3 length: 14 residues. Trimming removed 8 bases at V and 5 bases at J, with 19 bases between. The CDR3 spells CSPEGPDTDNEQFF. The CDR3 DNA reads TGCAGCCCAGAAGGGCCAGACACCGACAATGAGCAGTTCTTC.